Listed here are 20 T cell receptor beta chains from one sample, sequenced in a study of cytotoxic CD8 clonotypes in ibrutinib-treated CLL. Assay used: immunoSEQ multiplex PCR; TCRdb lists only in-frame clones, some missing. Of more than 140,000 clones listed, around three quarters are singletons. Specimen: PBMCs, collected after 12 months of ibrutinib treatment. The receptor set was obtained from a human donor with chronic lymphocytic leukemia.

J is TRBJ1-4 and V is TRBV27; D not certain. V was pared by 6 bases and J by 4 bases, with 15 bases between. The V gene's germline CDR1 is MNHEY and CDR2 SMNVEV (reference sequence). The CDR3 length is 15 residues. For the CDR3, the DNA is TGTGCCAGCAGCGCCTGGGGAGGGTATAATGAAAAACTGTTTTTT. Residues: CASSAWGGYNEKLFF.

The J gene is TRBJ2-3, the V gene TRBV28, with TRBD2 matching 11 bases. Trimming at V came to 7 bases and at J to 5 bases, leaving 11 bases not matched to a gene. This CDR3 region has 16 residues. The V gene's germline CDR1 is MDHEN and CDR2 SYDVKM. This CDR3 is CASTLTSGSLQDTQYF. CDR3 bases: TGTGCCAGCACCCTAACTAGCGGGAGCCTGCAAGATACGCAGTATTTT.

This clone was recorded a few times. The V gene is TRBV2, the J gene TRBJ1-5; D is possibly TRBD1 (5 bases). CDR1 and CDR2 (germline): SNHLY, FYNNEI. V lost 7 bases and J lost 2, with 27 bases in between. This CDR3 region has 19 residues. For the CDR3, the DNA is TGTGCCAGCACCGTACATCTCTGGGCAGGGAACTTTGGCAATCAGCCCCAGCATTTT. Translation: CASTVHLWAGNFGNQPQHF.

This chain links TRBV30 with TRBJ1-2; a weak D match, TRBD1 (5 bases). V was trimmed by 7 bases and J by 4 bases, leaving 13 bases between them. CDR1 GTSNPN and CDR2 SVGIG come from the germline V gene (reference sequence). The CDR3 consists of 12 residues. DNA of the CDR3: TGTGCCTCAATCAGGGTCGGCTATGGCTACACCTTC. Residues: CASIRVGYGYTF.

The J gene is TRBJ2-7, the V gene TRBV7-2; 14 bases line up with TRBD2. CDR1 and CDR2 (germline): SGHTA, FQGNSA. V was pared by 5 bases and J by 6 bases, with 3 bases of the junction left unmatched. The CDR3 contains 14 residues. CDR3 amino acids: CASSPGLAGVEQYF. The CDR3 DNA reads TGTGCCAGCAGCCCGGGACTAGCGGGAGTCGAGCAGTACTTC. Based on the CDR3 plus reference TRBV7-2 and TRBJ2-7, the full variable domain is GAGVSQSPSNKVTEKGKDVELRCDPISGHTALYWYRQSLGQGLEFLIYFQGNSAPDKSGLPSDRFSAERTGGSVSTLTIQRTQQEDSAVYLCASSPGLAGVEQYFGPGTRLTVT.

V gene TRBV7-9 combines with J gene TRBJ2-3; D not resolved. The CDR3 runs to 14 residues. CDR1 is SEHNR, CDR2 FQNEAQ, per germline (reference sequence). V was shortened by 7 bases and J by 14 bases, with 25 bases between the two germline ends. CDR3 nucleotides: TGTGCCAGCACCAATTTTCAAGGAAGGGATCTAGTGTATTTT. It is translated as CASTNFQGRDLVYF. Looking up the rest from reference TRBV7-9 and TRBJ2-3 gives the full variable domain: DTGVSQNPRHKITKRGQNVTFRCDPISEHNRLYWYRQTLGQGPEFLTYFQNEAQLEKSRLLSDRFSAERPKGSFSTLEIQRTEQGDSAMYLCASTNFQGRDLVYFGPGTRLTVL.

The chain uses TRBV6-5 and TRBJ2-6; D ambiguous. With 7 bases removed from V and 0 bases from J, the gap between germline ends came to 1 base. Germline V lookup: CDR1 MNHEY, CDR2 SVGAGI. The length of the CDR3 is 12 residues. CDR3 protein: CASNSGANVLTF. Here the CDR3 DNA reads TGTGCCAGCAACTCTGGGGCCAACGTCCTGACTTTC.

V is TRBV5-4 and J is TRBJ1-2; unclear D gene. In germline, CDR1 is SGHNT, CDR2 YYREEE (reference sequence). V dropped 7 bases and J dropped 1 base, with 8 bases sitting between them. This CDR3 has 12 residues. The CDR3 is CASADGNYGYTF. Here the CDR3 DNA reads TGTGCCAGCGCCGACGGTAACTATGGCTACACCTTC.

This clone came up a few times. The chain couples TRBV6-4 to TRBJ1-5, with D uncertain. With 5 bases removed from V and 7 bases from J, the gap between germline ends came to 12 bases. In germline, CDR1 is MRHNA, CDR2 SNTAGT. The CDR3 is 13 residues long. The CDR3 here is CASSTFPGQPQHF. The CDR3 DNA reads TGTGCCAGCAGTACCTTCCCGGGGCAGCCCCAGCATTTT.

The chain employs TRBV25-1 and TRBJ1-1, with a weak D call TRBD1 (5 bases). The CDR3 is 17 amino acids. V lost 5 bases to trimming and J lost 0 bases, with 19 bases between them. The germline gives CDR1 MGHDK, CDR2 SYGVNS. This CDR3 reads CASSQGPGELMNTEAFF. The CDR3, as DNA: TGTGCCAGCAGTCAGGGTCCAGGTGAACTTATGAACACTGAAGCTTTCTTT.

This clone turned up a few times. This chain connects TRBV6-5 to TRBJ1-2; TRBD1 is a possible D gene (6 bases). The CDR3 runs to 13 residues. Germline V gene data show CDR1 as MNHEY and CDR2 as SVGAGI. V was clipped by 2 bases and J by 8 bases, with 12 bases between them. CDR3 sequence reads: CASSYSGGRGYTF. The CDR3 nucleotides are TGTGCCAGCAGTTACAGTGGGGGGCGAGGCTACACCTTC.

The chain has TRBV18 and TRBJ1-2; a possible D gene is TRBD1 (6 bases). Trimming stripped 6 bases from V and 3 bases from J, with 17 bases between. CDR3 size: 15 residues. Germline CDR1 and CDR2: KGHSH and LQKENI. The DNA of the CDR3 is TGTGCCAGCTCCCAAAGTGGACAGACGGACTATGGCTACACCTTC. It codes for CASSQSGQTDYGYTF.

This chain links TRBV7-8 with TRBJ1-1, with D possibly TRBD1 on 5 matching bases. CDR3 length: 14 residues. V was shortened by 5 bases and J by 1 base, with 11 bases between the two germline ends. Germline lookup yields CDR1 SGHVS and CDR2 FQNEAQ. CDR3 coding DNA: TGTGCCAGCAGCCCTCTAGACAGGAACACTGAAGCTTTCTTT. This gives the protein CASSPLDRNTEAFF.

This clone was counted a few times. The chain joins TRBV5-5 to TRBJ2-2; 10 positions match TRBD1. V shed 0 bases and J 8 bases; nucleotides not matched to a gene: 1. The CDR3 contains 14 residues. The V gene's germline CDR1 is SGHKS and CDR2 YYEKEE (reference sequence). The CDR3 spells CASSLGQGAGELFF. The DNA of the CDR3 is TGTGCCAGCAGCTTGGGACAGGGGGCTGGGGAGCTGTTTTTT.

The chain couples TRBV19 to TRBJ1-2, with a possible D match to TRBD1 (5 bases). The CDR3 consists of 14 residues. Germline V gene data show CDR1 as LNHDA and CDR2 as SQIVND (reference sequence). Trimming left V 5 bases short and J 4 bases short, with 14 bases between. This chain's CDR3 is CASSHQGLAYGYTF. CDR3 coding DNA: TGTGCCAGTAGTCATCAGGGTCTTGCCTATGGCTACACCTTC.

This clone was seen only a few times. This chain links TRBV10-3 with TRBJ2-3; 14 nucleotides align to TRBD2. V shed 6 bases and J 0 bases; nucleotides not matched to a gene: 14. Germline CDR1 and CDR2: ENHRY and SYGVKD. CDR3 size: 20 residues. The CDR3 coding sequence is TGTGCCATCAGCCTGGGACTAGCGGGAGCGCAGTACTCTAGCACAGATACGCAGTATTTT. Protein: CAISLGLAGAQYSSTDTQYF.

The chain carries TRBV7-2 and TRBJ1-1; 7 nucleotides match TRBD1. From germline, CDR1 is SGHTA and CDR2 FQGNSA. Losses at the gene ends were 3 bases for V and 0 bases for J; bases not matched to a gene: 1. The CDR3 spans 14 residues. The CDR3 loop is CASSFRGVNTEAFF. CDR3 nucleotide sequence: TGTGCCAGCAGCTTCAGGGGGGTGAACACTGAAGCTTTCTTT.

V gene TRBV25-1 combines with J gene TRBJ1-2; no firm D call. V was trimmed by 11 bases and J by 5 bases, leaving 21 bases between them. This CDR3 comprises 14 residues. The germline V gene encodes CDR1 MGHDK and CDR2 SYGVNS. Written as DNA, the CDR3 is TGTGCCTCCCCGGTACCTCGGAGCATTTATGGCTACACCTTC. Amino acids: CASPVPRSIYGYTF.

The gene calls are TRBV6-5 and TRBJ2-7, with a weak D call TRBD2 (7 bases). The germline V gene encodes CDR1 MNHEY and CDR2 SVGAGI. V lost 4 bases and J lost 0, with 16 bases in between. The CDR3 has 16 residues. The CDR3 sequence: CASSSLEGGPSYEQYF. The CDR3 DNA is TGTGCCAGCAGTTCTCTTGAGGGGGGGCCCTCCTACGAGCAGTACTTC.

The rearrangement joins TRBV18 to TRBJ1-2, with TRBD1 identical over 10 bases. Germline lookup yields CDR1 KGHSH and CDR2 LQKENI. The CDR3 has 18 amino acids. The trim removed 4 bases at V and 1 base at J, leaving 12 bases unmatched. CDR3 sequence (DNA): TGTGCCAGCTCACGTTCCGGGACAGGGGCAACAATTAACTATGGCTACACCTTC. Amino acids: CASSRSGTGATINYGYTF.